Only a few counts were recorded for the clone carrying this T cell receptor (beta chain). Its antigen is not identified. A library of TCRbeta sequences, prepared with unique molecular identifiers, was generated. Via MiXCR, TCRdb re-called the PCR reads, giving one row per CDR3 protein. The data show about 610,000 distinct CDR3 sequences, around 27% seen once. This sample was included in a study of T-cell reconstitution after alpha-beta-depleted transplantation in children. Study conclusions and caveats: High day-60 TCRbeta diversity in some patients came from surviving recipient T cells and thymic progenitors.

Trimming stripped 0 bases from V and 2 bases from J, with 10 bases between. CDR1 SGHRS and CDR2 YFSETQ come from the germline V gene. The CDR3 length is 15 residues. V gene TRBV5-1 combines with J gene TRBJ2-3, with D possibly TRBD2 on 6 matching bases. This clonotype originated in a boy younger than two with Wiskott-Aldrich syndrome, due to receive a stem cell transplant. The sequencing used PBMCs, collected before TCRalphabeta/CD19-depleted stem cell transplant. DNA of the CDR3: TGCGCCAGCAGCTTGGGGGGGGTTTCCACAGATACGCAGTATTTT. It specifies CASSLGGVSTDTQYF.